This record concerns one TCR beta chain sequence. Its cognate antigen is unknown. Splitting of each subset's genomic DNA was done evenly across several immunoSEQ plates. Repertoires were generated with immunoSEQ multiplex PCR, while TCRdb's copy carries only in-frame clones and drops some. Here the sample spans under 2.5 million clones, roughly 92% being singletons. The ends were cut back, 2 bases at V and 6 bases at J, with 17 bases in the middle. Germline V gene lookup returns CDR1 ENHRY and CDR2 SYGVKD. This CDR3 contains 15 residues. This entry belongs to a study of shared clonotypes between healthy human individuals. Findings and limits, study-wide: Clonotypes which were not shared had lower generation probabilities than clonotypes that all four donors shared. Naive subsets usually exceeded memory subsets in estimated richness.

The material sequenced was naive CD4+ T cells from PBMCs. Subset of the sample: CD45RA+ positively selected. The TCR originated in a man younger than 35 in good health. Some clones in this sample may be carry-over from other donors' samples. The rearrangement uses TRBV10-3 and TRBJ2-7; D gene unclear. Written as DNA, the CDR3 is TGTGCCATCAGTGAGCCTGGGTCCTCAACCGGCGAGCAGTACTTC. Its translation: CAISEPGSSTGEQYF.